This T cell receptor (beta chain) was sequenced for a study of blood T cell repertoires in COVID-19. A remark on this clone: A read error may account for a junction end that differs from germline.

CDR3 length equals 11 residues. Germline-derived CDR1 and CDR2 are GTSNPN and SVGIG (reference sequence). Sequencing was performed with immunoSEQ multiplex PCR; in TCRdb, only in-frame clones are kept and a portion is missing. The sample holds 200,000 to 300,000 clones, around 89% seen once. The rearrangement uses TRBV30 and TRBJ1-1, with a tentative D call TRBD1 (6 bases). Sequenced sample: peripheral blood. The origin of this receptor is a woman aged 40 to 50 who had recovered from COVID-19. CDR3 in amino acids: CAWSSGGPPSF. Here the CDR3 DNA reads TGTGCCTGGAGTTCGGGGGGGCCCCCTTCCTTT.